A single count supports the clone carrying this T cell receptor (beta chain). The data were taken from a study of blood T cell repertoires in COVID-19. Whole-study context: Whether acute or convalescent, the COVID-19 samples came from the United States, Italy and Spain. Nucleic acid was either cDNA or gDNA, and it came from T cells, B-cell-depleted T cells, or PBMCs.

In the original analysis: Amplification of reference gene primers was used by the study to estimate nucleated cell counts. Method: immunoSEQ multiplex PCR; TCRdb's copy keeps in-frame clones and lacks some. The V and J calls and clone size were taken over from that table, and D and trimming were inferred from the DNA. Among 300,000 to 400,000 clones, about nine tenths were seen once, and the ten largest hold around 6%. Seattle participants joined during active infection and were tracked over time. Germline lookup yields CDR1 MGHRA and CDR2 YSYEKL. With 0 bases clipped from V and 3 bases from J, the junction kept 2 bases outside the gene matches. The length of the CDR3 is 15 residues.

Specimen: peripheral blood. The TCR was taken from a woman aged 45-65 years with COVID-19, enrolled during active disease. The chain joins TRBV4-1 to TRBJ2-1; 7 bases agree with TRBD2. Here the CDR3 reads CASSQEASGYNEQFF. The CDR3 DNA reads TGCGCCAGCAGCCAAGAGGCTAGCGGCTACAATGAGCAGTTCTTC.